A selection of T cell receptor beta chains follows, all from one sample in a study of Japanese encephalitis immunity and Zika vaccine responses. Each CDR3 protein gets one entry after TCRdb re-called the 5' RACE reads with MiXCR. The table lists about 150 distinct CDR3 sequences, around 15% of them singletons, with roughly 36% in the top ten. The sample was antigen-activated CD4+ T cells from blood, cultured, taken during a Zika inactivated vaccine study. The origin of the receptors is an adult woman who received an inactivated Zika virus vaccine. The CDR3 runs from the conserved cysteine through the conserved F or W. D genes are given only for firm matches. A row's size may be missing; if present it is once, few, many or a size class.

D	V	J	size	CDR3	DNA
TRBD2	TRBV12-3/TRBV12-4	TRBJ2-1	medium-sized	CASSFRGLAEPEQFF	TGTGCCAGCAGTTTTAGGGGACTAGCGGAACCGGAGCAGTTCTTC
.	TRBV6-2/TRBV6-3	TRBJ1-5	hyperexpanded	CASTGAGGSQPQHF	TGTGCCAGCACCGGCGCGGGTGGCAGCCAGCCCCAGCATTTT
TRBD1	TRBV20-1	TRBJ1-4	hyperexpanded	CSASRLGQGEEKLFF	TGCAGTGCTAGCAGGCTGGGACAGGGAGAGGAAAAACTGTTTTTT
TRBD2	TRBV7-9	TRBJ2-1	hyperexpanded	CASSSLNPTSGGYNEQFF	TGTGCCAGCAGCTCACTGAATCCGACTAGCGGGGGGTACAATGAGCAGTTCTTC
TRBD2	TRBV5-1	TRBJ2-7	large	CASSLLATSGSYYEQYF	TGCGCCAGCAGCTTGCTAGCGACTAGCGGGTCCTACTACGAGCAGTACTTC
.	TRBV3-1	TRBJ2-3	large	CASSQWRDTQYF	TGTGCCAGCAGCCAATGGCGAGATACGCAGTATTTT
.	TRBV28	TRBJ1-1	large	CASEVYKGGAEAFF	TGTGCCAGCGAGGTGTATAAGGGGGGCGCTGAAGCTTTCTTT
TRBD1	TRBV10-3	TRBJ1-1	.	CAISERQGNTEAFF	TGTGCCATCAGTGAAAGACAGGGGAACACTGAAGCTTTCTTT
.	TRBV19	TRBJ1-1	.	CASSILDREAFF	TGTGCCAGTAGTATACTCGACAGGGAAGCTTTCTTT
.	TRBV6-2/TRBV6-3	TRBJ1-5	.	CASSTGGRNQPQHF	TGTGCCAGCAGTACGGGAGGGAGGAATCAGCCCCAGCATTTT
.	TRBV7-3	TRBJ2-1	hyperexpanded	CASSRSSRYNEQFF	TGTGCCAGCAGTCGGTCTAGCAGGTACAATGAGCAGTTCTTC
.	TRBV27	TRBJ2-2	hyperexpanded	CASRTRGGELFF	TGTGCCAGCAGAACTAGAGGCGGGGAGCTGTTTTTT
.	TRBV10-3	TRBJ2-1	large	CAINPGTGNYNEQFF	TGTGCCATCAATCCTGGGACGGGAAATTACAATGAGCAGTTCTTC
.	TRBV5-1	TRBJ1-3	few	CASSSDYSGNTIYF	TGCGCCAGCAGCTCGGACTACTCTGGAAACACCATATATTTT
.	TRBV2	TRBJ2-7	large	CASSGRDYEQYF	TGTGCCAGCAGTGGTAGGGACTACGAGCAGTACTTC
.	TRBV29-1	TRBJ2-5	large	CSVGTSQQETQYF	TGCAGCGTCGGGACATCTCAGCAAGAGACCCAGTACTTC
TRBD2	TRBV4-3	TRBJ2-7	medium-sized	CASSRKWTSGVYEQYF	TGCGCCAGCAGCCGCAAATGGACTAGCGGAGTGTACGAGCAGTACTTC
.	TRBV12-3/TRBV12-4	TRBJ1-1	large	CASSQTQHTEAFF	TGTGCCAGCAGTCAGACACAGCACACTGAAGCTTTCTTT
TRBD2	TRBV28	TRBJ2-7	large	CASSFFGRAGNEQYF	TGTGCCAGCAGTTTTTTCGGGAGGGCCGGAAACGAGCAGTACTTC
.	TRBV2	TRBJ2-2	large	CASSEATGLAGELFF	TGTGCCAGCAGTGAAGCAACGGGGCTCGCCGGGGAGCTGTTTTTT
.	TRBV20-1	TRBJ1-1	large	CSARRQVHMNTEAFF	TGCAGTGCTAGAAGACAGGTCCACATGAACACTGAAGCTTTCTTT
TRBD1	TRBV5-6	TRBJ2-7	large	CASSLGGQGGHEQYF	TGTGCCAGCAGCTTGGGGGGACAGGGAGGCCACGAGCAGTACTTC
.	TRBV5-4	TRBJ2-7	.	CASSMYYSYEQYF	TGTGCCAGCAGCATGTATTATTCCTACGAGCAGTACTTC
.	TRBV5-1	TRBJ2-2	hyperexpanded	CATSEAPSYTGELFF	TGCGCCACCTCCGAAGCGCCGAGTTACACCGGGGAGCTGTTTTTT
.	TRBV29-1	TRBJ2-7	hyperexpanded	CSVSTTMREQYF	TGCAGCGTTAGTACCACTATGAGGGAGCAGTACTTC
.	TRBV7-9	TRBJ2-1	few	CASSLRGNLYNEQFF	TGTGCCAGCAGCCTACGGGGGAACCTCTACAATGAGCAGTTCTTC
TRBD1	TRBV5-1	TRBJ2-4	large	CASSSGTARTDIQYF	TGCGCCAGCAGTTCCGGGACAGCCCGCACGGACATTCAGTACTTC
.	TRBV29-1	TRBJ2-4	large	CSVEDQGGKNIQYF	TGCAGCGTTGAAGATCAAGGGGGCAAAAACATTCAGTACTTC
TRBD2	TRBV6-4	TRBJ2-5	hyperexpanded	CASNRLAGGGETQYF	TGTGCCAGCAACCGACTAGCGGGAGGTGGGGAGACCCAGTACTTC
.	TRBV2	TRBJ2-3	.	CASSPDTDVQYF	TGTGCCAGCAGTCCAGACACAGATGTCCAGTATTTT
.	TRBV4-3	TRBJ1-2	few	CASSQVAGITNYGYTF	TGCGCCAGCAGCCAAGTGGCAGGAATAACAAACTATGGCTACACCTTC
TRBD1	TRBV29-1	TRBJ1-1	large	CSGGQGAVVGTEAFF	TGCAGCGGTGGACAGGGGGCGGTTGTCGGCACTGAAGCTTTCTTT
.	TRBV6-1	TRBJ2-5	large	CASRDEETQYF	TGTGCCAGCAGGGATGAAGAGACCCAGTACTTC
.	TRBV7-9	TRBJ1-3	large	CASSDSGWGNTIYF	TGTGCCAGCAGCGACTCAGGGTGGGGAAACACCATATATTTT
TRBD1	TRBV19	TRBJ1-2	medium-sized	CASTSGQGDYGYTF	TGTGCCAGTACCAGCGGACAGGGCGACTATGGCTACACCTTC
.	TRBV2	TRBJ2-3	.	CASSPDTDTQYF	TGTGCCAGCAGTCCAGACACAGATACGCAGTATTTT
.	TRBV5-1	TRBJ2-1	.	CASSLVSRGAYNEQFF	TGCGCCAGCAGCTTGGTGAGTCGGGGTGCCTACAATGAGCAGTTCTTC
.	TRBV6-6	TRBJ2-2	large	CASSPGYEELFF	TGTGCCAGCAGTCCAGGGTACGAGGAGCTGTTTTTT
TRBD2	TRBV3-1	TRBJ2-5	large	CASSLPRAGGETQYF	TGTGCCAGCAGCCTCCCTCGGGCGGGGGGAGAGACCCAGTACTTC
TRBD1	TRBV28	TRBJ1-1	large	CASSSPFTGGGGNTEAFF	TGTGCCAGCAGTTCCCCCTTTACAGGGGGCGGGGGGAACACTGAAGCTTTCTTT
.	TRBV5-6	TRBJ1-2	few	CASSLGAQGYGYTF	TGTGCCAGCAGCTTGGGGGCCCAAGGCTATGGCTACACCTTC
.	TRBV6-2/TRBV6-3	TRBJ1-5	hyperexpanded	CASSDTPGDQPQHF	TGTGCCAGCAGTGACACCCCTGGGGATCAGCCCCAGCATTTT
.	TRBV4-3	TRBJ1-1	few	CASSQVGNTEAFF	TGCGCCAGCAGCCAAGTTGGGAACACTGAAGCTTTCTTT
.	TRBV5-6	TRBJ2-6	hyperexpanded	CASSLLQNQPGANVLTF	TGTGCCAGCAGCTTGTTACAGAATCAACCTGGGGCCAACGTCCTGACTTTC
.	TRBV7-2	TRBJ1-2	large	CASSLDPGVGGYTF	TGTGCCAGCAGCTTAGATCCGGGAGTGGGTGGCTACACCTTC
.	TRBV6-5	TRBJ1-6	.	CASTPSGGYNSPLHF	TGTGCCAGCACCCCAAGCGGCGGGTATAATTCACCCCTCCACTTT
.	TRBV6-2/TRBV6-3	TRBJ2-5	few	CASSYAGAQETQYF	TGTGCCAGCAGTTACGCCGGGGCCCAAGAGACCCAGTACTTC
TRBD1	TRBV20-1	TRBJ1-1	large	CSALTGARTEAFF	TGCAGTGCCCTCACAGGGGCTAGGACTGAAGCTTTCTTT